This TCR beta chain was documented in a study of T cell responses to AZD1222 COVID-19 vaccine. The germline CDR1 and CDR2 sequences are SGHRS and YFSETQ. Trimming cost V 0 bases and J 8 bases, with 8 bases left between them. The CDR3 is made up of 13 amino acids. A note on this clone: The antigen is unknown.

Whole-study findings and limits: Nearly half of the spike-specific TCRs reportedly recognize variant regions that carry no mutations. Every sample of the repertoires postdated the peak T cell response. There were vaccine-associated CD4 TCRs across spike, dominant at 160-218 and 743-854. Recipients of two AZD1222 doses showed rising Spike-specific TCR breadth and depth.

The assay was immunoSEQ multiplex PCR, and TCRdb's table has in-frame clones only and misses some. Among roughly 120,000 clones, 75% to 90% were seen once, and the ten largest hold under 3%. This chain links TRBV5-1 with TRBJ1-4; D gene ambiguous. Sequences were derived from peripheral blood, sampled 28 days after the second AZD1222 dose. The receptor comes from an adult who received the AZD1222 COVID-19 vaccine. CDR3 sequence reads: CASSLVAAEKLFF. In DNA, the CDR3 is TGCGCCAGCAGCTTGGTAGCGGCGGAAAAACTGTTTTTT.